The T cell receptor (beta chain) described here comes from a study of blood T cells in healthy people across ages. Study context: Per two T cells, template switching captured roughly one barcoded beta molecule.

Study findings and constraints: Not knowing donor CMV status may have confounded expanded clonotype changes.

V was cut by 6 bases and J by 7 bases, with 13 bases left in between. Germline CDR1 and CDR2: MNHNY and SVGAGI (reference sequence). The CDR3 consists of 13 residues. Sample-barcoded 5' priming and a J-beta primer mix drove a second PCR of about 6 to 12 cycles. Researchers report that a template-switch adaptor with 12 random nucleotides tagged each cDNA molecule. Each single sample gave us at least 3 million CDR3-containing paired-end reads. TCRdb reprocessed the 5' RACE reads via MiXCR and lists one record per CDR3 protein. The table shows over 1,200,000 distinct CDR3 sequences, with approximately 59% occurring only once. About this clonotype: The antigen is not known.

The chain recombines TRBV6-6 with TRBJ2-1, with a weak D call TRBD1 (6 bases). The receptor was isolated from a young man in good health. Source material: blood. This chain's CDR3 is CASRLHRENEQFF. The DNA of the CDR3 is TGTGCCAGCAGATTACACAGGGAAAATGAGCAGTTCTTC.